This T cell receptor beta chain emerged from a study of shared clonotypes between healthy human individuals. A remark on this clone: Its antigen is as yet unknown.

CDR3 size: 16 residues. Per germline, CDR1 SGHTA and CDR2 FQGNSA. V lost 0 bases to trimming and J lost 2 bases; unmatched junction nucleotides: 4. From CD4+ cells came CD45RA+ naive and CD45RA-negative memory subsets. The assay used deep level. Here immunoSEQ multiplex PCR was the method, and the copy in TCRdb shows in-frame clones only, minus some. The sample yields around 1.1 million clones, 70% to 80% seen once. The study, taken as a whole, reports: Researchers found naive subsets generally carried larger estimated richness than memory subsets.

This clonotype was obtained from a man aged 18 to 35 in good health. Some clones in this sample may be carry-over from other donors' samples. Sequencing was done on a sample of memory CD4+ T cells from PBMCs. Subset noted: CD45RA-negative fraction. The chain links TRBV7-2 to TRBJ2-7; 10 positions match TRBD2. This CDR3 is CASSLAKLAGAYEQYF. DNA for the CDR3: TGTGCCAGCAGCTTAGCGAAGCTAGCGGGAGCCTACGAGCAGTACTTC.